The 5 T cell receptor beta chains in this list originate from one sample, sequenced in a study of T cell responses to AZD1222 COVID-19 vaccine (dated by TCRdb to about 2021). The library was prepared using the immunoSEQ multiplex PCR assay. The immuneACCESS repertoire file appears here via TCRdb, limited to in-frame rearrangements. These files lack a portion of the clones; in checked studies, under half of the deficit traces to unresolved V genes, and the cause of the others is not known. This sample gives 150,000 or so clones in total; just over 90% of them show up just once. The top ten constitute approximately 0.98% of the sample. The time point label for this specimen denotes: about 28 days (+/-7) after the second vaccine dose. Sequenced material: peripheral blood, taken 28 days after the second AZD1222 dose. The receptor source for this set is an adult who received the AZD1222 COVID-19 vaccine.

This clone was picked up one time. CDR3: CASSPAGDNYGYTF. The CDR3 nucleotides read TGTGCCAGCAGCCCGGCGGGGGACAACTATGGCTACACCTTC. The chain carries TRBV11-1 and TRBJ1-2, with a possible D match to TRBD1 (5 bases). The germline V gene encodes CDR1 SGHAT and CDR2 FQDESV (reference sequence). V gave up 5 bases and J gave up 2 bases, with 12 bases separating them. The CDR3 has 14 amino acids.

J is TRBJ1-6 and V is TRBV30; TRBD1 matches at 8 bases. V lost 2 bases to trimming and J lost 3 bases; unmatched junction nucleotides: 3. The CDR3 spans 15 residues. Germline loops: CDR1 GTSNPN, CDR2 SVGIG (reference sequence). The CDR3: CAWSSGQGYNSPLHF. Written as DNA, the CDR3 is TGTGCCTGGAGTTCCGGACAGGGCTATAATTCACCCCTCCACTTT.

The chain employs TRBV6-1 and TRBJ2-7; D is undetermined. Germline CDR1 reads MNHNS; CDR2 reads SASEGT. V shed 2 bases and J shed 4 bases, with 6 bases lying between them. The CDR3 is 12 amino acids. CDR3 residues: CASSERLYEQYF. As DNA, the CDR3 is TGTGCCAGCAGTGAACGCCTATACGAGCAGTACTTC.

The chain has TRBV5-6 and TRBJ1-2, with D tentatively TRBD1 (5 bases). V lost 1 base and J lost 8, with 12 bases in between. CDR3 length equals 13 residues. CDR1 and CDR2 from the germline V gene are SGHDT and YYEEEE. The CDR3 DNA is TGTGCCAGCAGCTTGACGCAGGGACGAGGCTACACCTTC. This translates into CASSLTQGRGYTF.

The rearrangement uses TRBV7-3 and TRBJ2-3, with D uncertain. Germline lookup yields CDR1 SGHTA and CDR2 FQGTGA. CDR3 length equals 16 residues. Trimming took 0 bases from V and 1 from J, leaving 11 bases between them. Here the CDR3 reads CASSLTRRMGTDTQYF. CDR3 bases: TGTGCCAGCAGCTTAACGAGACGGATGGGCACAGATACGCAGTATTTT.